This T cell receptor (beta chain) was sequenced for a study of CD8 T cells in Susac syndrome. cDNA came from 0.5 to 1 ug RNA primed by random hexamers. The TCR beta CDR3 was amplified by immunoSEQ multiplex PCR across 54 Vbeta, 13 Jbeta. TCRdb used MiXCR to reprocess the immunoSEQ multiplex PCR reads, holding one entry per CDR3 protein. The repertoire holds some 120,000 distinct CDR3 sequences, with around 90% as singletons. The V end was cut by 4 bases, the J end by 4 bases, with 13 bases between. Germline CDR1 SQVTM, CDR2 ANQGSEA. The CDR3 contains 13 residues. This clonotype was recorded only once. Sequencing of TCR beta was performed on blood CD8+ and CD4+ T cells. Matching for age and sex applied to the controls, who were healthy donors.

The TCR originated in a human donor in good health. This chain connects TRBV29-1 to TRBJ2-5; D may be TRBD2 (7 bases). The specimen sequenced was CD4+ T cells from PBMCs. Here the CDR3 DNA reads TGCAGCGTTGGTGGCGGGGGCGCAGAGACCCAGTACTTC. Translated, it gives CSVGGGGAETQYF.